This T cell receptor beta chain was observed in a study of blood T cells in healthy people across ages. Alongside a J-beta primer mix, a sample-barcoded 5' primer served in a second PCR lasting about 7 to 12 cycles. TCRdb independently ran MiXCR on the 5' RACE reads; one entry per CDR3 protein. The sample holds 2 million or so distinct CDR3 sequences, about 50% seen once. Trimming cost V 1 base and J 2 bases; bases outside gene matches: 4. CDR1 SEHNR and CDR2 FQNEAQ come from the germline V gene (reference sequence). The CDR3 has 16 amino acids. Drawn from each donor were 7.5 to 10 milliliters of peripheral blood. This clonotype was picked up a small number of times.

The chain is built from TRBV7-9 and TRBJ2-3, with 9 bases lining up with TRBD2. The material sequenced was blood. This receptor was obtained from a woman aged 40 to 50 in good health. CDR3 nucleotides: TGTGCCAGCAGCTTAGGACTAGCGGCGGTCACAGATACGCAGTATTTT. Protein product: CASSLGLAAVTDTQYF.